Here is one TCR beta chain with its context. This clonotype was observed a few times. Its antigen is still unknown. It has no much larger one-base neighbor in the sample; base qualities were not kept. Libraries came from 5' RACE. The reads were generated on an Illumina HiSeq 2000. Template switching added a universal primer binding site, and the final cDNA carried a unique molecular identifier that allowed TCR cDNA molecules to be counted accurately. Specific primers in the conserved constant-segment region were used to synthesize first-strand cDNA for the TCR alpha and beta chains. To control for contamination, every cDNA library carried two barcodes: a SMART-Mk sample barcode plus Illumina barcodes. TruSeq adapter sequences, together with Illumina sample barcodes, were added in two successive PCR steps. The TCR alpha and beta cDNA libraries were sequenced on the Illumina HiSeq platform using custom primers. Concerning the study's data processing: MiGEC processed the raw reads to extract unique molecular identifiers, while MiXCR was used to determine the CDR3 positions. Recombination models were inferred per individual with the repgenHMM and IGoR tools using an EM algorithm. The analysis of shared clonotypes was done with the tcR package in R, with sharing normalized by the product of cloneset sizes. To study raw recombination free of thymic and clonal selection effects, out-of-frame nonproductive sequences were analyzed. Using fastp at Q25 and MiXCR, TCRdb reprocessed the public reads and kept productive beta chains. Here each entry gathers all rows of one CDR3 protein and keeps the most common genes and DNA. The V and J calls shown here were made by TCRdb, not taken from the authors' results. The sample profile shows about 890,000 distinct CDR3 sequences; 9% to 15% of them were found once. Around 1.5% of the sample is held by the ten biggest clonotypes.

These data originate in a study of identical twins (dated by TCRdb to the mid-2010s). About the study as a whole: To test whether fetal clonotypes persist, this study deep-sequenced TCR alpha and beta repertoires from monozygotic twins, from unrelated adults of various ages, and from cord blood. Replicate twin experiments were performed at different times using different library preparation protocols to rule out contamination. The investigation overall reported the following: Excess twin sharing in beta out-of-frame sequences was weaker because fewer shared sequences lowered the signal-to-noise ratio. Compared with coincidental sharing between unrelated individuals, out-of-frame TCR alpha sequences shared between twins had an excess of sequences with low generation probability. Abundant cord blood beta clonotypes carried fewer insertions; young adult naive repertoires showed a weaker similar trend, while memory repertoires showed none. Out-of-frame TCR alpha sharing in monozygotic twins was systematically underestimated by recombination models, whereas sharing between unrelated individuals was in agreement with the recombination models. Invariant T cells such as MAIT and iNKT could partly confound zero-insertion analyses, though diverse VJ usage argued against this for most clonotypes. Conclusions relied on cross-sectional statistical analysis, since the same donors could not be followed over many years.

Every donor in the study was a healthy Caucasian. Three pairs of female monozygotic twins, all aged 18 to 29 years, were included in the twin cohort. Peripheral blood mononuclear cells were the source from which RNA for the TCR libraries was isolated. The same sample was also used in a study of yellow fever vaccine responses in identical twins. The second study also describes: According to the authors, in identical twins the way T cells responded to vaccination appeared partly convergent and partly personalized. In identical twins, the study followed T cell clones that responded to the vaccine with precision.

The sequenced material came from PBMCs. This receptor was obtained from a young woman in good health.

The DNA is as follows: TGTGCCAGCAGCTACCTGGGCACTGAAGCTTTCTTT. This translates into CASSYLGTEAFF. In this chain, TRBV7-9 is recombined with TRBJ1-1; no D segment can be confidently identified. For CDR1 and CDR2, the germline V gene (reference sequence) lists SEHNR and FQNEAQ. V drops 4 bases and J drops 4 bases, leaving 7 bases in between. The CDR3 runs 12 amino acids, cysteine and phenylalanine included. The entry retains the CDR3 DNA only, 36 bases that are in frame from base 1.